The TCR beta chain under discussion was sequenced for a study of blood T cell repertoires in COVID-19. Overall study context: Samples of COVID-19 (acute and convalescent) were obtained from the United States, Italy and Spain. T cells, B-cell-depleted T cells, or PBMCs provided the cDNA or gDNA that served as material.

The germline CDR1 and CDR2 sequences are SGHRS and YFSETQ. This CDR3 contains 14 residues. V shed 3 bases and J shed 4 bases, with 13 bases lying between them. Profiling relied on immunoSEQ multiplex PCR, and the TCRdb table lists in-frame clones only, not all of them. The sample shows under 250,000 clones, roughly 80% of them seen only once. Sequencing was carried out using peripheral blood. The TCR was taken from an older woman with active or convalescent COVID-19. The chain recombines TRBV5-1 with TRBJ1-2; D might be TRBD1 (5 bases). The CDR3: CASSSPTDRYGYTF. The DNA of the CDR3 is TGCGCCAGCAGCTCCCCGACAGATCGCTATGGCTACACCTTC. The full variable domain, in which reference TRBV5-1 and TRBJ1-2 provide the parts outside the CDR3, is KAGVTQTPRYLIKTRGQQVTLSCSPISGHRSVSWYQQTPGQGLQFLFEYFSETQRNKGNFPGRFSGRQFSNSRSEMNVSTLELGDSALYLCASSSPTDRYGYTFGSGTRLTVV.